Listed below are T cell receptor beta chains from one sample, sequenced in a study of cytomegalovirus exposure and HLA in healthy donors. Some clones are missing from TCRdb's copy, which holds only in-frame ones; the method was immunoSEQ multiplex PCR. The table records over 200,000 clones, around 87% of them present only once. Sequenced material: PBMCs. All receptors derive from a woman under 30 in good health and CMV-seronegative. The CDR3 runs from the conserved cysteine through the conserved F or W. The size of a clone is reported for some rows only, either as once, few or many, or as a class for expanded clones.

v_gene | abundance | CDR3aa
TRBV7-9 | . | CASSSGLAGGLYDTQYF
TRBV19 | once | CASTRTGLNTEAFF
TRBV4-3 | . | CASSQVSGGPQETQYF
TRBV4-1 | . | CASSQVLATSIVTQYF
TRBV2 | . | CASTGESEQPQHF
TRBV11-2 | . | CASSLLQGEPQHF
TRBV30 | . | CAWSVLGPKQVQREQYF
TRBV18 | . | CASSPQGKSEQYF
TRBV5-1 | once | CASSSQRYTEAFF
TRBV28 | . | CASSPWGGASGEKLFF
TRBV6-1 | . | CASSEARGGGSDTQYF
TRBV9 | once | CASRRRGREIYGYTF
TRBV13 | . | CATTGQPNTDTQYF
TRBV28 | few | CASRPGPNYGYTF
TRBV6-5 | . | CASSSPGTFPNTEAFF
TRBV6-1 | . | CASPGQKNIQYF
TRBV27 | . | CASSLRDSPYEQYF
TRBV5-4 | . | CASSFDRTQETQYF
TRBV5-1 | . | CASSPLGAGGGEQYF
TRBV4-1 | . | CASSQVDSLSTDTQYF
TRBV6-6 | . | CASSAGGAAGNTIYF
TRBV5-5 | . | CASSPGTGSQETQYF
TRBV11-2 | . | CASSIGTNYNEQFF
TRBV28 | . | CASSLSGTDTQYF
TRBV28 | . | CASSPLHVQSNSPLHF
TRBV5-1 | . | CASSKVRPSGPQPSVNYEQYF
TRBV5-4 | . | CASSFEGAVTEAFF
TRBV7-9 | . | CASSLTGDRSPNYGYTF
TRBV4-3 | . | CASSQDAGGKGYEQYF
TRBV19 | . | CASSRGGARSYEQYF
TRBV5-1 | . | CASSLVDRGQFSYGYTF
TRBV27 | . | CASRSLAGGQNEQFF
TRBV18 | . | CASSPGQNTGELFF
TRBV27 | . | CASRNLAGGSDTQYF
TRBV18 | . | CASSPLAGGEIEQFF
TRBV6-1 | . | CASNTGHPNTEAFF
TRBV5-1 | . | CASSFLGQVVLETQYF
TRBV27 | . | CASKDGRTNTGELFF
TRBV1 | . | CTSSQDEDRGRPGVGYGYTF